These 25 T cell receptor beta chains were sequenced from one sample in a study of CD8 T cells in ankylosing spondylitis (dated by TCRdb to the late 2010s). The method behind the library was 5' RACE. The instrument given in TCRdb is Illumina HiSeq 2500. TCRdb reprocessing: public reads trimmed at Q25 with fastp, clones called with MiXCR, in-frame beta chains kept. Identical CDR3 protein sequences are pooled into one entry, listed with their most common genes and DNA. This sample gives approximately 250,000 distinct CDR3 sequences in total; roughly 8% of them show up just once. Around 4.4% of the sample belongs to the ten largest clones. Sequencing input: blood, either unsorted or a sorted T cell fraction (not recorded which). These TCRs come from a female donor with ankylosing spondylitis or in good health (not recorded which).

This clonotype has ten or more counts. The chain combines TRBV12-3 or TRBV12-4 with TRBJ2-1; 10 bases line up with TRBD2. The CDR3 is made up of 16 amino acids. The J segment lost 4 bases and the V segment lost 5 bases, leaving 8 bases of the junction unmatched. CDR3 in amino acids: CASSPPAGGPYNEQFF. In DNA, the CDR3 is TGTGCCAGCAGTCCCCCAGCGGGAGGGCCTTACAATGAGCAGTTCTTC.

The J gene is TRBJ2-1, the V gene TRBV20-1; 13 bases line up with TRBD2. Looked up from germline, CDR1 is DFQATT and CDR2 is SNEGSKA (reference sequence). J lost 9 bases, V lost 0 bases, and 11 bases had no gene match. The CDR3 spans 17 residues. The CDR3 region is CSARDPWTSGSKGEQFF. CDR3 bases: TGCAGTGCTAGAGATCCCTGGACTAGCGGGAGTAAGGGTGAGCAGTTCTTC.

This clonotype was seen repeatedly, ten times or more. This chain uses TRBV20-1 with TRBJ2-5; 12 positions match TRBD1. CDR3 size: 17 residues. V was clipped by 4 bases and J by 7 bases; unmatched bases: 16. CDR1 is DFQATT and CDR2 is SNEGSKA in the germline V gene (reference sequence). CDR3 residues: CSATPGQGAFGVRTQYF. The CDR3 nucleotides read TGCAGTGCTACCCCGGGACAGGGGGCGTTCGGGGTTCGGACCCAGTACTTC.

As regards this clonotype: Given a much more abundant clone one base away, this may be a read error. The chain combines TRBV12-3 or TRBV12-4 with TRBJ1-1; 7 positions agree with TRBD1. The CDR3 runs to 13 residues. CDR3 sequence (DNA): TGTACCAGCAGTGAGACAGGGAGGGATGAAGCTTTCTTT. Protein sequence: CTSSETGRDEAFF.

This clonotype has ten or more counts. This rearrangement joins TRBV6-6 to TRBJ1-2; D is ambiguous. The CDR3 is 13 residues long. CDR1 is MNHNY, CDR2 SVGAGI, per germline (reference sequence). The ends were cut back, 5 bases at V and 8 bases at J, with 15 bases in the middle. The CDR3 is CASSPGWSGGYTF. The CDR3 DNA is TGTGCCAGCAGTCCCGGATGGAGCGGAGGCTACACCTTC.

This clonotype was picked up a small number of times. V is TRBV20-1 and J is TRBJ2-1; 13 nucleotides align to TRBD2. V dropped 5 bases and J dropped 1; count of bases not matched to a gene: 5. CDR1 DFQATT and CDR2 SNEGSKA come from the germline V gene (reference sequence). CDR3 length: 16 amino acids. This CDR3 is CSAVTSGRPSYNEQFF. The CDR3, as DNA: TGCAGTGCTGTGACTAGCGGGAGGCCTTCCTACAATGAGCAGTTCTTC.

This clonotype was seen at least ten times. The DNA of the CDR3 is TGCGCCAGCAGCTTGACCAGCTGGAACACTGAAGCTTTCTTT. Amino acid sequence: CASSLTSWNTEAFF. The V gene is TRBV5-1, the J gene TRBJ1-1; D is unresolved. Germline V gene lookup returns CDR1 SGHRS and CDR2 YFSETQ. The ends were cut back, 1 base at V and 1 base at J, with 8 bases in the middle. This CDR3 has 14 amino acids.

As regards this clonotype: A single base separates this from a much larger clone, so it may be a read error. The rearrangement uses TRBV11-2 and TRBJ2-7, with 11 positions matching TRBD1. Germline V CDR1 and CDR2: SGHAT, FQNNGV. The CDR3 extends over 14 amino acids. The CDR3: CVSSFAGTGGEQYF. The DNA for the CDR3 is TGTGTCAGCAGCTTCGCCGGGACAGGGGGCGAGCAGTACTTC.

This clonotype occurred a few times. This rearrangement joins TRBV10-3 to TRBJ2-1, with a possible D match to TRBD2 (6 bases). The CDR3 is 15 amino acids. V lost 6 bases, J lost 6 bases, and 18 bases lay in between. CDR1 ENHRY and CDR2 SYGVKD come from the germline V gene. The CDR3 region has the DNA TGTGCCATCAGGGGTAGCACGGGAGATTCCAATGAGCAGTTCTTC. The encoded protein is CAIRGSTGDSNEQFF.

This clonotype was counted many times. The chain uses TRBV4-3 and TRBJ1-6, with D possibly TRBD1 on 5 matching bases. The length of the CDR3 is 17 residues. Trimming removed 0 bases from V and 6 bases from J, with 15 bases in between. Germline lookup yields CDR1 LGHNA and CDR2 YSLEER. CDR3 nucleotides: TGCGCCAGCAGCCAAGAACACGCATCCGGGGCTAATTCACCCCTCCACTTT. This sequence encodes CASSQEHASGANSPLHF.

V and J are TRBV20-1 and TRBJ2-1; 8 nucleotides align to TRBD2. Trimming removed 1 base from V and 5 bases from J; junction bases left unmatched: 7. CDR3 length: 15 residues. From germline, CDR1 is DFQATT and CDR2 SNEGSKA (reference sequence). The CDR3 loop reads CSARVMSGRDNEQFF. DNA of the CDR3: TGCAGTGCTAGAGTAATGAGCGGGAGAGACAATGAGCAGTTCTTC.

This clonotype appeared many times. This chain links TRBV12-5 with TRBJ1-6; D gene unclear. V was shortened by 1 base and J by 10 bases, with 8 bases between the two germline ends. Germline V gene lookup returns CDR1 LGHNT and CDR2 FRNRAP. This CDR3 comprises 13 residues. The CDR3 nucleotides are TGTGCTAGTGGTTTGGAGCAGGTATCACCCCTCCACTTT. Translating gives CASGLEQVSPLHF.

The genes are TRBV20-1 and TRBJ2-2; 7 bases match TRBD1. Germline trimming cut 6 bases from V and 4 bases from J; bases unmatched to any gene: 11. CDR3 size: 15 residues. Germline V gene data show CDR1 as DFQATT and CDR2 as SNEGSKA (reference sequence). CDR3 in amino acids: CSALHDRVATGELFF. The CDR3 nucleotides are TGCAGTGCCCTTCATGACAGGGTGGCCACCGGGGAGCTGTTTTTT.

A remark on this clonotype: A far bigger clonotype differs at one base, so this is likely a read error. The chain has TRBV5-5 and TRBJ1-2; 8 bases agree with TRBD1. The CDR3 is 13 residues long. Germline V gene lookup returns CDR1 SGHKS and CDR2 YYEKEE (reference sequence). For the CDR3, the DNA is TGTACCAGCAGCCCCGGACAGGGCTATGGCTACACCTTC. It encodes CTSSPGQGYGYTF.

This clonotype was observed a handful of times. The chain is built from TRBV15 and TRBJ1-4; unclear D gene. Per the germline V gene, CDR1 is LNHNV and CDR2 is YYDKDF (reference sequence). The ends were cut back, 3 bases at V and 5 bases at J, with 10 bases in the middle. This CDR3 is built from 14 residues. The CDR3 is CATSRLSDNEKLFF. Written as DNA, the CDR3 is TGTGCCACCAGCAGGCTCAGTGACAATGAAAAACTGTTTTTT.

The chain is built from TRBV29-1 and TRBJ2-2; a weak D match, TRBD2 (6 bases). CDR3 length: 13 residues. V lost 7 bases to trimming and J lost 3 bases, with 12 bases between them. The germline V gene encodes CDR1 SQVTM and CDR2 ANQGSEA. The CDR3 sequence: CSADRGYTGELFF. The CDR3 region has the DNA TGCAGCGCCGATCGGGGGTACACCGGGGAGCTGTTTTTT.

This clonotype was recorded many times. This chain links TRBV6-4 with TRBJ2-1; a possible D gene is TRBD1 (5 bases). The germline V gene encodes CDR1 MRHNA and CDR2 SNTAGT. The length of the CDR3 is 13 residues. V was cut by 2 bases and J by 9 bases, with 11 bases left in between. The CDR3 sequence: CASSDEQGAEQFF. In DNA form, the CDR3 reads TGTGCCAGCAGTGACGAACAAGGGGCTGAGCAGTTCTTC.

The sample holds many counts of this clonotype. The CDR3 region is CASSSPPAASSYNEQFF. CDR3 in DNA: TGTGCCAGCAGCTCACCTCCAGCGGCAAGCTCCTACAATGAGCAGTTCTTC. The chain employs TRBV9 and TRBJ2-1; D is perhaps TRBD2 (5 bases). From germline, CDR1 is SGDLS and CDR2 YYNGEE. V gave up 4 bases and J gave up 0 bases, with 17 bases separating them. The CDR3 is 17 residues long.

This clonotype has at least ten counts. The chain carries TRBV5-1 and TRBJ1-1; TRBD1 agrees at 7 bases. Trimming removed 0 bases from V and 7 bases from J; junction bases left unmatched: 3. Germline assignment: CDR1 SGHRS and CDR2 YFSETQ. The CDR3 loop spans 13 amino acids. The CDR3 nucleotides read TGCGCCAGCAGCTTGGGGGGGGACAGTGAAGCTTTCTTT. Translating it yields CASSLGGDSEAFF.

This clonotype was observed a few times. The chain links TRBV14 to TRBJ1-2; D might be TRBD1 (6 bases). The CDR3 runs 12 residues. V dropped 3 bases and J dropped 9 bases, with 11 bases sitting between them. Germline V gives CDR1 SGHDN, CDR2 FVKESK. CDR3 protein: CASSQNRVRYTF. The CDR3 coding sequence is TGTGCCAGCAGCCAGAACAGGGTTCGCTACACCTTC.

There are many counts of this clonotype. This chain connects TRBV6-6 to TRBJ1-1, with D uncertain. Germline CDR1 reads MNHNY; CDR2 reads SVGAGI (reference sequence). This CDR3 spans 12 amino acids. Trimming took off 7 bases at V and 5 bases at J, with 11 bases between the two ends. CDR3 in amino acids: CASKSSRTEAFF. CDR3 in DNA: TGTGCCAGCAAATCATCTCGGACTGAAGCTTTCTTT.

This clonotype occurred many times. The CDR3 DNA reads TGCGCCAGCAGCCTCGCCGGGACCATTAATTCACCCCTCCACTTT. Translated: CASSLAGTINSPLHF. This chain uses TRBV4-3 with TRBJ1-6; maybe TRBD1 (5 bases). V was pared by 4 bases and J by 6 bases, with 13 bases between. The CDR3 is 15 amino acids. The germline CDR1 and CDR2 sequences are LGHNA and YSLEER.

This clonotype occurred many times. The genes are TRBV2 and TRBJ1-1, with D perhaps TRBD1 (5 bases). Germline CDR1 reads SNHLY; CDR2 reads FYNNEI. Between the trimmed V and J ends, which lost 10 bases and 7 bases, there was a span of 13 bases. CDR3 length equals 11 residues. The CDR3 nucleotides are TGTGCCACCCAGGGATGGGGTGAAGCTTTCTTT. It yields the protein CATQGWGEAFF.

This clonotype was detected many times. This CDR3 reads CASSPLAGGSYNEQFF. In nucleotides, the CDR3 is TGTGCCAGCAGCCCACTAGCGGGAGGCTCCTACAATGAGCAGTTCTTC. This chain connects TRBV7-3 to TRBJ2-1, with 12 bases aligning to TRBD2. This CDR3 is 16 amino acids long. With 5 bases clipped from V and 0 bases from J, the junction kept 2 bases outside the gene matches. Germline loops: CDR1 SGHTA, CDR2 FQGTGA.

This clonotype was recorded at least ten times. The chain uses TRBV10-3 and TRBJ1-1; D not resolved. V lost 4 bases, J lost 5 bases, and 20 bases lay in between. Per the germline V gene, CDR1 is ENHRY and CDR2 is SYGVKD. The CDR3 loop spans 16 amino acids. DNA of the CDR3: TGTGCCATCAGTGTTGGGATAAGAAGCGGCCAAACTGAAGCTTTCTTT. Amino acids: CAISVGIRSGQTEAFF.